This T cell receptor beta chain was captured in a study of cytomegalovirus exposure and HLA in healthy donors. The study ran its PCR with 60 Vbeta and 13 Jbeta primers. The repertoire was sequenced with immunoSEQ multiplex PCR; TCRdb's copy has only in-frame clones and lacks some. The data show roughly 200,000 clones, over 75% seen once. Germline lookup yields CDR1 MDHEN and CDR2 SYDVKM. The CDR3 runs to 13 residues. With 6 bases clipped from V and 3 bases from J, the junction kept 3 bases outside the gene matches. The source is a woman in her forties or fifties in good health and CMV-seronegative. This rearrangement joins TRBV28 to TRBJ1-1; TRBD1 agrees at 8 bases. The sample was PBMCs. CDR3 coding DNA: TGTGCCAGCAGAGGACAGGGCCACACTGAAGCTTTCTTT. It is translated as CASRGQGHTEAFF.